The rows below give T cell receptor beta chains drawn from one sample of a study of CD8+CD57+ T cells in acquired aplastic anemia. Using its own MiXCR run on the reads, TCRdb lists one record per CDR3 protein. This table holds around 200,000 distinct CDR3 sequences, about 60% found once. Sequencing was performed on sorted CD4+, CD8+, or CD8+CD57+ T cells (not recorded which) from PBMCs. The source of these receptors is a human donor with aplastic anemia. Both conserved end residues are part of each CDR3. A D gene is named only where the DNA matches it firmly. Size tells how often a clone was seen (once, few, many) or the class of an expanded clone, and some rows leave it out.

size | J | D | V | DNA | CDR3
- | TRBJ2-7 | - | TRBV5-6 | TGTGCCAGCAGCTCACAGGGCTTCGAGCAGTACTTC | CASSSQGFEQYF
- | TRBJ1-5 | - | TRBV7-2 | TGTGCCAGCAGCTTATGGGGAAATAGCAATCAGCCCCAGCATTTT | CASSLWGNSNQPQHF
- | TRBJ1-1 | - | TRBV7-9 | TGTGCCAGCAGCCTATTGCAGGGGCCTGAAGCTTTCTTT | CASSLLQGPEAFF
- | TRBJ2-2 | - | TRBV2 | TGTGCCAGCGGACAGACAAACACCGGGGAGCTGTTTTTT | CASGQTNTGELFF
many | TRBJ1-5 | TRBD1 | TRBV6-1 | TGTGCCAGCAGCGGAGGGACAGGGGGCGGGCAGCCCCAGCATTTT | CASSGGTGGGQPQHF
many | TRBJ2-7 | - | TRBV2 | TGTGCCAGCAGCGGGACTCCTAATGATTACTACGAGCAGTACTTC | CASSGTPNDYYEQYF
- | TRBJ2-1 | TRBD2 | TRBV10-1 | TGCGCCAGCAGTGACCTGCGGGAGGGCAGGGACCCGAATGAGCAGTTCTTC | CASSDLREGRDPNEQFF
few | TRBJ1-1 | TRBD1 | TRBV7-8 | TGTGCCAGCAGCGCCAGGCGCGGACAGGGGCCTGAAGCTTTCTTT | CASSARRGQGPEAFF
many | TRBJ1-1 | - | TRBV5-1 | TGCGCCAGCAGCTTATTGAACAGGGAAGGCACTGAAGCTTTCTTT | CASSLLNREGTEAFF
many | TRBJ2-7 | TRBD1 | TRBV5-8 | TGTGCCAGCAGCGCCGGACAGGGCTACGAGCAGTACTTC | CASSAGQGYEQYF
- | TRBJ2-2 | TRBD2 | TRBV7-3 | TGTGCCAGCAGCTTAGGGGGGGTGAACACCGGGGAGCTGTTTTTT | CASSLGGVNTGELFF
once | TRBJ2-7 | - | TRBV11-2 | TGTGCCAGCAGCTTAGTCCCCCCTTCCTACGAGCAGTACTTC | CASSLVPPSYEQYF
- | TRBJ2-3 | TRBD2 | TRBV5-6 | TGTGCCAGCAGCATTAGCGGGGCCATAGATACGCAGTATTTT | CASSISGAIDTQYF
- | TRBJ1-5 | - | TRBV7-7 | TGTGCTAGCAGCTTAAAGTCAGGTAATCAGCCCCAGCATTTT | CASSLKSGNQPQHF
- | TRBJ1-2 | - | TRBV7-3 | TGTGCCAGCAGCCTCAGGCAGGGCTACACCTTC | CASSLRQGYTF
- | TRBJ2-7 | TRBD1 | TRBV20-1 | TGCAGTGCTAGAGATGGGACAGGGTATCTTCACGAGCAGTACTTC | CSARDGTGYLHEQYF
- | TRBJ1-2 | TRBD1 | TRBV12-3/TRBV12-4 | TGTGCCAGCTCCCCGACAGGGTATGGCTACACCTTC | CASSPTGYGYTF
- | TRBJ2-5 | - | TRBV5-1 | TGTGCCAGCAGCGTAGAAGGATCGAGCAGGCAGTACTTC | CASSVEGSSRQYF
- | TRBJ2-3 | TRBD2 | TRBV10-3 | TGTGCCATCAGTGAGTCTATGCTAGCGGGAGTCTTAGATACGCAGTATTTT | CAISESMLAGVLDTQYF
- | TRBJ1-1 | - | TRBV20-1 | TGCAGTGCTAGAGAGGCGGTGGAAGCTTTCTTT | CSAREAVEAFF
many | TRBJ1-1 | - | TRBV29-1 | TGCACCTCGGGGGGGTCTTGGAACACTGAAGCTTTCTTT | CTSGGSWNTEAFF
- | TRBJ2-7 | TRBD1 | TRBV19 | TGTGCCAGTAGTACCTCCTGGACAGGGGGCTACGAGCAGTACTTC | CASSTSWTGGYEQYF
- | TRBJ2-7 | - | TRBV7-2 | TGTGCCAGCAGCTTACCGCTGCTAAACGAGCAGTACTTC | CASSLPLLNEQYF
- | TRBJ1-1 | - | TRBV10-3 | TGTGCCATCAGTGGCGGCAGCCTGAACACTGAAGCTTTCTTT | CAISGGSLNTEAFF
- | TRBJ2-7 | TRBD2 | TRBV5-1 | TGCGTCAGCAGCTTGGTATCGGGAGGGCCCTACGAGCAGTACTTC | CVSSLVSGGPYEQYF
- | TRBJ1-2 | - | TRBV11-2 | TGTGCCAGCTCACTTTTAAAGACAGGCAACCCTAACTATGGCTACACCTTC | CASSLLKTGNPNYGYTF
- | TRBJ1-2 | TRBD1 | TRBV15 | TGTGCCACCAGCACCCTTCAGGGGGCCGCCGAGGTCTCCTTC | CATSTLQGAAEVSF
few | TRBJ1-2 | - | TRBV2 | TGTGCCAGCAGTGAGGCAGGGACCAACTATGGCTACACCTTC | CASSEAGTNYGYTF
- | TRBJ2-1 | TRBD2 | TRBV20-1 | TGCAGTGCTAGAGAACACGGGACTAACTATGAGCAGTTCTTC | CSAREHGTNYEQFF
- | TRBJ1-6 | - | TRBV29-1 | TGCAGCGTTCGAATCGGCAGCTCCTATAATTCACCCCTCCACTTT | CSVRIGSSYNSPLHF
few | TRBJ1-3 | TRBD1 | TRBV10-3 | TGTGCCATCAGTGACCTCATGGGACAGGGAGGCACCATATATTTT | CAISDLMGQGGTIYF
- | TRBJ2-1 | TRBD2 | TRBV7-3 | TGCGCCAGCAGCCAAGGGCTAGCGGTCACTGAGCAGTTCTTC | CASSQGLAVTEQFF
- | TRBJ2-6 | TRBD1 | TRBV19 | TGTGCCACATCCGGGACAGGGGGCTCTGGGGCCAACGTCCTGACTTTC | CATSGTGGSGANVLTF
- | TRBJ2-7 | TRBD1 | TRBV29-1 | TGCAGCGTTGAAGATCAACACAGGGGATACGAGCAGTACTTC | CSVEDQHRGYEQYF
- | TRBJ2-7 | - | TRBV7-3 | TGTGCCAGCAGCTTAACTGGGCAGGCTAACGAGCAGTACTTC | CASSLTGQANEQYF
- | TRBJ1-2 | - | TRBV24-1 | TGTGCCGTCTCGTCGGGACCGAAGGATGGCTACACCTTC | CAVSSGPKDGYTF
- | TRBJ1-6 | - | TRBV5-1 | TGCGCCAGCAGCTTACGTGAGATCGGGGGTAATTCACCCCTCCACTTT | CASSLREIGGNSPLHF
- | TRBJ2-5 | TRBD2 | TRBV5-1 | TGCGCCAGCAGGGCGACTAGCGGGGTCCAAGAGACCCAGTACTTC | CASRATSGVQETQYF
- | TRBJ2-5 | TRBD1 | TRBV5-4 | TGTGCCAGCAGCGGGAAAACAGGGGGCGGAGAGACCCAGTACTTC | CASSGKTGGGETQYF
- | TRBJ2-2 | - | TRBV29-1 | TGCAGCGTTAGACAGGAGAACACCGGGGAGCTGTTTTTT | CSVRQENTGELFF
- | TRBJ2-5 | - | TRBV5-1 | TGCGCCAGCAGCCCCGGGGGGCTACTAGAGACCCAGTACTTC | CASSPGGLLETQYF
- | TRBJ2-7 | TRBD2 | TRBV7-8 | TGTGCCAGCAGCCAAAGCGGGAGACTCTACGAGCAGTACTTC | CASSQSGRLYEQYF
few | TRBJ2-3 | - | TRBV12-3/TRBV12-4 | TGTGCCAGCAGTTTAGCGGGCCGCACAGATACGCAGTATTTT | CASSLAGRTDTQYF
- | TRBJ2-6 | - | TRBV7-6 | TGTGCCAGCAGCTCATTAGAGGAGGGCGGATTCGGGGTCAACGTCCTGACTTTC | CASSSLEEGGFGVNVLTF
many | TRBJ2-7 | - | TRBV7-2 | TGTGCCAGCACCTTAGTGCAGGGCGTCATCTACGAGCAGTACTTC | CASTLVQGVIYEQYF
- | TRBJ1-1 | - | TRBV7-2 | TGTGCCAGCAGCTTAACGGGGGCGCAGAACACTGAAGCTTTCTTT | CASSLTGAQNTEAFF
- | TRBJ2-2 | - | TRBV5-1 | TGCGCCAGCAGCCCGCTTTCCTTAAACACCGGGGAGCTGTTTTTT | CASSPLSLNTGELFF
- | TRBJ1-1 | - | TRBV29-1 | TGCAGCGTTGCTCGGGAATCAGGGGCGAACACTGAAGCTTTCTTT | CSVARESGANTEAFF
- | TRBJ2-3 | TRBD2 | TRBV2 | TGTGCCAGCAGCGCCGCTGGGGGTAGCGGGGGGGCGGCAGATACGCAGTATTTT | CASSAAGGSGGAADTQYF
- | TRBJ1-5 | - | TRBV19 | TGTGCCAGTAGCCCCGCCTGGGAGGAACGGCCCCAGCATTTT | CASSPAWEERPQHF
- | TRBJ2-1 | - | TRBV7-9 | TGTGCCAGCAGCCACCCGGTAAGCTCGGTGAATGAGCAGTTCTTC | CASSHPVSSVNEQFF
- | TRBJ2-3 | - | TRBV7-4 | TGTGCCAGCAGCTCGGCCTATAGGGCTACGCAGTATTTT | CASSSAYRATQYF
- | TRBJ2-1 | - | TRBV19 | TGTGCCAGTAGTAGCAATCAGGGGCCCGAGCAGTTCTTC | CASSSNQGPEQFF
- | TRBJ1-2 | - | TRBV29-1 | TGCAGCGTTCTAATCCCGTCGACGGGCTACACCTTC | CSVLIPSTGYTF
many | TRBJ2-1 | - | TRBV10-1 | TGCGCCAGCAGTACTACTTACAATGAGCAGTTCTTC | CASSTTYNEQFF
- | TRBJ1-6 | - | TRBV7-2 | TGTGCCAGCAGCACTTCACGGTCACCCCTCCACTTT | CASSTSRSPLHF
few | TRBJ2-7 | TRBD1 | TRBV7-9 | TGTGCCAGCAGCTTTATCTGGACAGGGTCCAGCTACGAGCAGTACTTC | CASSFIWTGSSYEQYF
- | TRBJ1-2 | - | TRBV10-2 | TGTGCCAGCAGCCAAGTTTCAGGTTTTAACTATGGCTACACCTTC | CASSQVSGFNYGYTF
few | TRBJ2-5 | TRBD1 | TRBV28 | TGTGCCAGCAGTTGGGACAGGCAAGAGACCCAGTACTTC | CASSWDRQETQYF
many | TRBJ2-5 | - | TRBV27 | TGTGCCAGCAGCCCACTGGCGGACAGAGAGACCCAGTACTTC | CASSPLADRETQYF